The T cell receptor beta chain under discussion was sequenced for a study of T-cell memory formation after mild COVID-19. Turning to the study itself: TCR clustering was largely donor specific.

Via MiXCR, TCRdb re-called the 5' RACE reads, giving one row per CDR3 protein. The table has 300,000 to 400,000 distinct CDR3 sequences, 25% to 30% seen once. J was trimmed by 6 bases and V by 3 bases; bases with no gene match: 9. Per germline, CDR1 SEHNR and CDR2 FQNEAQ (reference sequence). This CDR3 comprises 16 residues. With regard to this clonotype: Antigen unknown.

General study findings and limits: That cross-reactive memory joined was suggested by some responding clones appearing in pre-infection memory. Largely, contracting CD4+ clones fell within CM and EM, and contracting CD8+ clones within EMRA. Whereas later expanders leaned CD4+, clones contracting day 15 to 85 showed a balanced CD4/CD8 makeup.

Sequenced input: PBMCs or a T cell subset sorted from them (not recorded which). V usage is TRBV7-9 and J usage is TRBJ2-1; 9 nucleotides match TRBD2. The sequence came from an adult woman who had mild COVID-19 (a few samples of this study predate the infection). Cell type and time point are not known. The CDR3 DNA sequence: TGTGCCAGCAGCTTTACTCGCGGGGGGGCCGGCAATGAGCAGTTCTTC. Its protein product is CASSFTRGGAGNEQFF.